These 27 T cell receptor beta chains came from one sample sequenced in a study of OX40 agonist ivuxolimab in advanced cancers. The method was immunoSEQ multiplex PCR; TCRdb's version includes in-frame clones alone and lacks a portion of them. The sample lists about 79,000 clones, around 82% occurring once. Source: CD4+ or CD8+ T cells sorted from blood, taken in a trial of the OX40 agonist ivuxolimab. The receptor set was obtained from an adult with an advanced solid tumor such as melanoma, head and neck, liver or kidney cancer.

This clone was seen just once. The V and J genes are TRBV11-2 and TRBJ2-2, with TRBD2 matching 9 bases. CDR3 length: 16 residues. V trimming: 4 bases; J trimming: 4 bases; junction bases outside the gene matches: 7. Germline lookup yields CDR1 SGHAT and CDR2 FQNNGV. CDR3 bases: TGTGCCAGCAGCTACGATAGCGGGGGTATCACCGGGGAGCTGTTTTTT. Residues: CASSYDSGGITGELFF.

This clone appeared a few times. The rearrangement joins TRBV5-6 to TRBJ2-5; 13 bases line up with TRBD2. CDR1 and CDR2 from the germline V gene are SGHDT and YYEEEE. The CDR3 covers 15 residues. The V segment lost 4 bases and the J segment 3 bases; nucleotides outside the gene matches: 3. The CDR3 DNA sequence: TGTGCCAGCAGCCCCGGACTAGCGGGAGAAGAGACCCAGTACTTC. Translating it yields CASSPGLAGEETQYF.

The rearrangement links TRBV4-1 to TRBJ2-3; no clear D gene. Trimming left V 0 bases short and J 1 base short, with 11 bases between. The CDR3 spans 16 residues. Germline values: CDR1 MGHRA, CDR2 YSYEKL. CDR3 sequence reads: CASSQDFAGGTDTQYF. CDR3 DNA: TGCGCCAGCAGCCAAGATTTCGCCGGCGGCACAGATACGCAGTATTTT.

The chain joins TRBV28 to TRBJ2-1; the match to TRBD2 covers 11 bases. CDR3 length: 15 residues. Germline assignment: CDR1 MDHEN and CDR2 SYDVKM. Losses at the gene ends were 6 bases for V and 9 bases for J; bases not matched to a gene: 10. The CDR3 nucleotides are TGTGCCAGCAGGGACACTAGCGGGAGTTCGGGTGAGCAGTTCTTC. Encoded protein: CASRDTSGSSGEQFF.

V usage is TRBV6-4 and J usage is TRBJ2-2, with D uncertain. The CDR3 runs 12 residues. Deletions cut 4 bases from V and 3 bases from J, with 3 bases between. Germline assignment: CDR1 MRHNA and CDR2 SNTAGT. The CDR3 loop is CASSGDTGELFF. As DNA, the CDR3 is TGTGCCAGCAGTGGGGACACCGGGGAGCTGTTTTTT.

This clone was observed a handful of times. The CDR3, as DNA: TGTGCCTGGAGTGTTGCCTACGGCGGGACCGGGGAGCTGTTTTTT. Its protein product is CAWSVAYGGTGELFF. V gene TRBV30 combines with J gene TRBJ2-2, with TRBD2 as a possible D gene (5 bases). CDR1 and CDR2 (germline): GTSNPN, SVGIG (reference sequence). Deletions cut 0 bases from V and 5 bases from J, with 13 bases between. The CDR3 runs to 15 residues.

The V gene is TRBV5-1, the J gene TRBJ2-2, with D maybe TRBD1 (5 bases). Germline values: CDR1 SGHRS, CDR2 YFSETQ. The length of the CDR3 is 14 residues. With 1 base removed from V and 6 bases from J, the gap between germline ends came to 10 bases. In DNA, the CDR3 is TGCGCCAGCAGCTTGCAGGGTGACGCCGGGGAGCTGTTTTTT. Its translation: CASSLQGDAGELFF.

This chain uses TRBV28 with TRBJ2-7, with D maybe TRBD2 (6 bases). There are 14 residues in the CDR3. The germline CDR1 and CDR2 sequences are MDHEN and SYDVKM. Trimming cost V 6 bases and J 5 bases, with 17 bases left between them. Here the CDR3 reads CASSLGGKAHEQYF. The CDR3 DNA reads TGTGCCAGCAGCCTAGGAGGGAAGGCCCACGAGCAGTACTTC.

This chain connects TRBV6-5 to TRBJ1-5; 9 bases agree with TRBD1. Germline V gene lookup returns CDR1 MNHEY and CDR2 SVGAGI. This CDR3 comprises 15 residues. J lost 6 bases, V lost 5 bases, and 8 bases had no gene match. CDR3 sequence: CASSAHRGQGQPQHF. CDR3 DNA: TGTGCCAGCAGTGCCCACAGGGGGCAGGGTCAGCCCCAGCATTTT.

The genes are TRBV7-2 and TRBJ2-1; either TRBD1 or TRBD2 may supply D (5 bases each). Germline V lookup: CDR1 SGHTA, CDR2 FQGNSA. The ends were cut back, 3 bases at V and 4 bases at J, with 22 bases in the middle. CDR3 size: 18 residues. The CDR3 spells CASSLVRWGPAQYNEQFF. Written as DNA, the CDR3 is TGTGCCAGCAGCTTGGTACGCTGGGGACCCGCCCAGTACAATGAGCAGTTCTTC. The full variable domain, rest sourced from reference TRBV7-2 and TRBJ2-1, is GAGVSQSPSNKVTEKGKDVELRCDPISGHTALYWYRQSLGQGLEFLIYFQGNSAPDKSGLPSDRFSAERTGGSVSTLTIQRTQQEDSAVYLCASSLVRWGPAQYNEQFFGPGTRLTVL.

The gene calls are TRBV5-1 and TRBJ2-7; 10 bases fit TRBD2. The germline V gene encodes CDR1 SGHRS and CDR2 YFSETQ. The CDR3 contains 15 residues. With V trimmed by 1 base and J by 4 bases, 5 bases remained unmatched. The CDR3 DNA reads as TGCGCCAGCAGCTTGAGTGGACTAGCGGAATACGAGCAGTACTTC. It translates to CASSLSGLAEYEQYF.

This chain links TRBV13 with TRBJ2-1, with 8 bases that match TRBD2. There are 15 residues in the CDR3. Trimming removed 4 bases from V and 5 bases from J; junction bases left unmatched: 7. CDR1 and CDR2 (germline): PRHDT, FYEKMQ (reference sequence). As DNA, the CDR3 is TGTGCCAGCAGCTCGAAGCTAGCGGGCCACAATGAGCAGTTCTTC. Translation gives CASSSKLAGHNEQFF.

This sequence joins TRBV7-3 and TRBJ2-1; 7 bases are a match to TRBD2. CDR1 and CDR2 (germline): SGHTA, FQGTGA. The ends lost 2 bases at V and 1 base at J; junction bases unmatched: 2. The CDR3 has 15 amino acids. CDR3 nucleotides: TGTGCCAGCAGCTTACAGCGGGGATCCTACAATGAGCAGTTCTTC. It translates to CASSLQRGSYNEQFF.

This chain links TRBV25-1 with TRBJ1-2, with 8 bases fitting TRBD1. The length of the CDR3 is 15 residues. The ends lost 2 bases at V and 5 bases at J; junction bases unmatched: 7. Germline V lookup: CDR1 MGHDK, CDR2 SYGVNS. CDR3 amino acids: CASSEVAGGHYGYTF. DNA for the CDR3: TGTGCCAGCAGTGAAGTAGCAGGGGGCCATTATGGCTACACCTTC.

A few counts support this clone. For the CDR3, the DNA is TGCGCCAGCAGCCCTTGGGCGGGAGGACGGGAGACCCAGTACTTC. Protein sequence: CASSPWAGGRETQYF. J is TRBJ2-5 and V is TRBV5-1; 8 bases are a match to TRBD2. Trimming at V came to 4 bases and at J to 5 bases, leaving 10 bases not matched to a gene. The CDR3 consists of 15 residues. The germline CDR1 and CDR2 sequences are SGHRS and YFSETQ.

The chain carries TRBV28 and TRBJ1-1; D may be TRBD1 (5 bases). Germline V lookup: CDR1 MDHEN, CDR2 SYDVKM. The V end was cut by 5 bases, the J end by 2 bases, with 18 bases between. This CDR3 is built from 16 residues. CDR3 nucleotide sequence: TGTGCCAGCAGTGCGCCCTCGGGGGGTGTTAACACTGAAGCTTTCTTT. Amino acids: CASSAPSGGVNTEAFF.

The genes are TRBV9 and TRBJ2-1; TRBD2 matches 16 bases. The V gene's germline CDR1 is SGDLS and CDR2 YYNGEE. This CDR3 is built from 18 residues. V lost 2 bases, J lost 3 bases, and 5 bases stayed unmatched. In DNA form, the CDR3 reads TGTGCCAGCAGCGTGGGACTAGCGGGAGGGTGGGGCTACAATGAGCAGTTCTTC. This sequence encodes CASSVGLAGGWGYNEQFF.

The chain employs TRBV6-1 and TRBJ1-4; D call uncertain. The CDR3 runs 14 residues. The V and J ends lost 7 bases and 3 bases respectively, with 12 bases between them. CDR1 MNHNS and CDR2 SASEGT come from the germline V gene. The CDR3 DNA reads TGTGCCAGCACACCTCAAACCTCTAATGAAAAACTGTTTTTT. Residues: CASTPQTSNEKLFF.

The chain links TRBV5-6 to TRBJ2-3, with a weak D call TRBD1 (6 bases). The V gene's germline CDR1 is SGHDT and CDR2 YYEEEE. This CDR3 has 19 amino acids. The V and J ends lost 0 bases and 4 bases respectively, with 24 bases between them. The CDR3 spells CASSLEGELAPTHPDTQYF. DNA for the CDR3: TGTGCCAGCAGCTTGGAGGGGGAGTTGGCACCTACCCACCCAGATACGCAGTATTTT.

This chain connects TRBV28 to TRBJ1-5; D gene unclear. The V and J ends lost 2 bases and 4 bases respectively, with 15 bases between them. Germline-derived CDR1 and CDR2 are MDHEN and SYDVKM. The CDR3 covers 16 residues. The CDR3 bases are TGTGCCAGCAGTTTACCGGGTCCAGAAGGGAATCAGCCCCAGCATTTT. Translation gives CASSLPGPEGNQPQHF.

This clone has a handful of counts. The rearrangement joins TRBV5-1 to TRBJ2-3; no definite D call. The CDR3 is 15 residues long. V shed 0 bases and J shed 0 bases, with 8 bases lying between them. From germline, CDR1 is SGHRS and CDR2 YFSETQ. The CDR3 DNA sequence: TGCGCCAGCAGCTTGGATAGCCCTAGCACAGATACGCAGTATTTT. This gives the protein CASSLDSPSTDTQYF.

The DNA for the CDR3 is TGTGCCAGCAGCCCGGGGGGAACAGGAGGGACAGATGGCTACACCTTC. Translated: CASSPGGTGGTDGYTF. This chain joins TRBV7-2 and TRBJ1-2; 7 nucleotides line up with TRBD1. J gave up 6 bases and V 5 bases, and 15 bases lay outside the gene matches. The CDR3 sequence is 16 residues long. CDR1 is SGHTA and CDR2 is FQGNSA in the germline V gene.

The rearrangement uses TRBV7-8 and TRBJ1-4; TRBD1 is a possible D gene (6 bases). Germline CDR1 is SGHVS and CDR2 is FQNEAQ. This CDR3 contains 14 residues. Between the trimmed V and J ends, which lost 3 bases and 5 bases, there was a span of 10 bases. The CDR3 spells CASSFRDTNEKLFF. The CDR3 bases are TGTGCCAGCAGCTTCCGGGACACCAATGAAAAACTGTTTTTT.

The V gene is TRBV7-2, the J gene TRBJ2-3; possibly TRBD2 for D (7 bases). Looked up from germline, CDR1 is SGHTA and CDR2 is FQGNSA. CDR3 length: 17 residues. The V gene lost 1 base and the J gene lost 1 base, with 15 bases spanning the gap. This chain's CDR3 is CASSLEALGGGTDTQYF. The CDR3 DNA follows: TGTGCCAGCAGCTTAGAGGCCCTAGGGGGGGGCACAGATACGCAGTATTTT.

This clone was seen a few times. J is TRBJ1-1 and V is TRBV2; 8 nucleotides line up with TRBD1. Trimming removed 4 bases from V and 4 bases from J; junction bases left unmatched: 8. This CDR3 is 15 amino acids long. CDR1 and CDR2 (germline): SNHLY, FYNNEI. The CDR3 nucleotides are TGTGCCAGCAGTGGGGACAGGAGAGGTAGCACTGAAGCTTTCTTT. It encodes CASSGDRRGSTEAFF. The full variable domain, rest sourced from reference TRBV2 and TRBJ1-1, is EPEVTQTPSHQVTQMGQEVILRCVPISNHLYFYWYRQILGQKVEFLVSFYNNEISEKSEIFDDQFSVERPDGSNFTLKIRSTKLEDSAMYFCASSGDRRGSTEAFFGQGTRLTVV.

This clone was counted between two and nine times. The chain uses TRBV16 and TRBJ2-1; maybe TRBD1 (5 bases). Germline V CDR1 and CDR2: KGHSY, FQNENV. The V and J ends lost 2 bases and 10 bases respectively, with 12 bases between them. The CDR3 is 13 amino acids. The CDR3 sequence: CASSQLSRQEQFF. The DNA of the CDR3 is TGTGCCAGCAGCCAACTATCAAGACAGGAGCAGTTCTTC.

The chain recombines TRBV10-1 with TRBJ2-1; D might be TRBD1 (5 bases). This CDR3 is 15 amino acids long. The germline gives CDR1 WNHNN, CDR2 SYGVQD (reference sequence). The V and J ends lost 5 bases and 9 bases respectively, with 20 bases between them. CDR3 sequence reads: CASSLDQGTLGEQFF. CDR3 coding DNA: TGCGCCAGCAGTCTAGACCAGGGTACTTTGGGTGAGCAGTTCTTC.